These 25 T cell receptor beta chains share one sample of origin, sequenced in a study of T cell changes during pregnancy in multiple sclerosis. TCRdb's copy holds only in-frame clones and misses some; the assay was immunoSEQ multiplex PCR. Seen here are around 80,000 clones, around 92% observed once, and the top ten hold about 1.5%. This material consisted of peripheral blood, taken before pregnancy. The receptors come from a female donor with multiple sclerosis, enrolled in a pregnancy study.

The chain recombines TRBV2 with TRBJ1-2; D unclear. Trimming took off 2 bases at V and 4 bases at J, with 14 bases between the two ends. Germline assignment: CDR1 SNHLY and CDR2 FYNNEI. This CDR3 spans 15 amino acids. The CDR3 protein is CASSERGGLTYGYTF. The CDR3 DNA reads TGTGCCAGCAGTGAACGGGGAGGTCTTACCTATGGCTACACCTTC.

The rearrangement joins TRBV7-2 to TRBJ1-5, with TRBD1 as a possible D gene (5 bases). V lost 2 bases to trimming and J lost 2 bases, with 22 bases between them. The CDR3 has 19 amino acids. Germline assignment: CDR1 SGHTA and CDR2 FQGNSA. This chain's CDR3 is CASSLSPDQGSGGNQPQHF. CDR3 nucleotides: TGTGCCAGCAGCTTATCTCCGGACCAAGGCTCGGGGGGCAATCAGCCCCAGCATTTT.

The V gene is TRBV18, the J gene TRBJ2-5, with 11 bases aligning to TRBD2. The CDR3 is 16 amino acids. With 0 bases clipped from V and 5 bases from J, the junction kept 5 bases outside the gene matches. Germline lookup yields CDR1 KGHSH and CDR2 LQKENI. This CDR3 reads CASSPPLAGGRETQYF. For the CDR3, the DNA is TGTGCCAGCTCACCACCGCTAGCGGGGGGACGGGAGACCCAGTACTTC.

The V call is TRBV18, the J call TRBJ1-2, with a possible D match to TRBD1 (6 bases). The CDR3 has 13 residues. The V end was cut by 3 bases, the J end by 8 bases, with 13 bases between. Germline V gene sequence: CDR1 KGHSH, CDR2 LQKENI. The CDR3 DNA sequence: TGTGCCAGCTCACCGGTGGGGGCCGGGGGCTACACCTTC. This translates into CASSPVGAGGYTF.

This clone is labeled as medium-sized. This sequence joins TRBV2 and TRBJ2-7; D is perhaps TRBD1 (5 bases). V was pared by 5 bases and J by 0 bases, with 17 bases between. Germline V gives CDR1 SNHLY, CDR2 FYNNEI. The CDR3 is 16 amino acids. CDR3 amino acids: CASSSLYSQGSYEQYF. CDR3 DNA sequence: TGTGCCAGCAGTTCCCTTTACAGTCAGGGCTCCTACGAGCAGTACTTC. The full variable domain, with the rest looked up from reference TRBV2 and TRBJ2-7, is EPEVTQTPSHQVTQMGQEVILRCVPISNHLYFYWYRQILGQKVEFLVSFYNNEISEKSEIFDDQFSVERPDGSNFTLKIRSTKLEDSAMYFCASSSLYSQGSYEQYFGPGTRLTVT.

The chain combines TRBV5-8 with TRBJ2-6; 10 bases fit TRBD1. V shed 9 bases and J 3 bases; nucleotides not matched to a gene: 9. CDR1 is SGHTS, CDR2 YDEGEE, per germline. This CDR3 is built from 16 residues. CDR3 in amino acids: CANGRDRGFGANVLTF. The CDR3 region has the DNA TGTGCCAATGGCCGGGACAGGGGTTTTGGGGCCAACGTCCTGACTTTC.

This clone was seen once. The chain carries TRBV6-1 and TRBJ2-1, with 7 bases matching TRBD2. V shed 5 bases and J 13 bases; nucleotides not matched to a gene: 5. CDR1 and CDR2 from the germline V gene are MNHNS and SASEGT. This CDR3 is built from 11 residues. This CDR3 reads CASSSRDYQFF. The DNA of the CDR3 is TGTGCCAGCAGTAGCCGGGACTACCAGTTCTTC.

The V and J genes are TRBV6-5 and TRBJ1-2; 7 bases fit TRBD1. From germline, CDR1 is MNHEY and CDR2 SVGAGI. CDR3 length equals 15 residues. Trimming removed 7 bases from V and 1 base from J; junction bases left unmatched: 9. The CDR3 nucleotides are TGTGCCAGCAAATTAGACAGGGAACTTAACTATGGCTACACCTTC. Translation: CASKLDRELNYGYTF.

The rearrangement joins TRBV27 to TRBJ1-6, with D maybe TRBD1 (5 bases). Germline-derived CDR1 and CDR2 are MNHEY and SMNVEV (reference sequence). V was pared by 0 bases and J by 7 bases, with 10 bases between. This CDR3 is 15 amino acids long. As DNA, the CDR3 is TGTGCCAGCAGTTTATCACATGGGGGGAATTCACCCCTCCACTTT. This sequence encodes CASSLSHGGNSPLHF.

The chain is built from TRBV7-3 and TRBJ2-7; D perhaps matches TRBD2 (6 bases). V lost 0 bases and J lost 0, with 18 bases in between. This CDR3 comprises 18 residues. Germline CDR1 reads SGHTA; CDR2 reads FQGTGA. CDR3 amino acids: CASSLTPVGTYSSYEQYF. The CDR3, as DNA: TGTGCCAGCAGCTTAACGCCTGTCGGGACTTACAGCTCCTACGAGCAGTACTTC.

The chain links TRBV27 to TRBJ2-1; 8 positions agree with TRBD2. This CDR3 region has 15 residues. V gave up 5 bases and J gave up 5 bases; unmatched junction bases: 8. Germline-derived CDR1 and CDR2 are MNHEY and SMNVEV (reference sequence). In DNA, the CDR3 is TGTGCCAGCAGTCTCACCTCTAGCGGGCACAATGAGCAGTTCTTC. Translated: CASSLTSSGHNEQFF.

CDR3 DNA: TGTGCCAGCCGACCGGGGGATGGCTACACCTTC. It is translated as CASRPGDGYTF. This chain links TRBV6-1 with TRBJ1-2; D possibly corresponds to TRBD1 (5 bases). The CDR3 is 11 amino acids. Trimming took off 8 bases at V and 6 bases at J, with 10 bases between the two ends. The germline V gene encodes CDR1 MNHNS and CDR2 SASEGT.

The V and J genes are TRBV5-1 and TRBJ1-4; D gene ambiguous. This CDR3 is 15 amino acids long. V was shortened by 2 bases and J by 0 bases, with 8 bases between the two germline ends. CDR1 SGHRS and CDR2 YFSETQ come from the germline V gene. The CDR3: CASSFSRATNEKLFF. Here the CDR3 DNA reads TGCGCCAGCAGCTTTTCGAGGGCAACTAATGAAAAACTGTTTTTT.

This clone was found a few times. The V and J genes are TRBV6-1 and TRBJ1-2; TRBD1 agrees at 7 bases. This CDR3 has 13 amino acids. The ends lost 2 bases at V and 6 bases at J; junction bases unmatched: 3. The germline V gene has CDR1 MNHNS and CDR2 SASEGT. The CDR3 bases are TGTGCCAGCAGTGAAAACAGGGGTGATGGCTACACCTTC. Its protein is CASSENRGDGYTF.

CDR3 DNA sequence: TGTGCCAGCAGTGACCCCACGGAAGAGGATGGCTACACCTTC. It codes for CASSDPTEEDGYTF. V is TRBV2 and J is TRBJ1-2; D not resolved. CDR1 is SNHLY and CDR2 is FYNNEI in the germline V gene. V lost 3 bases to trimming and J lost 6 bases, with 14 bases between them. CDR3 length equals 14 residues.

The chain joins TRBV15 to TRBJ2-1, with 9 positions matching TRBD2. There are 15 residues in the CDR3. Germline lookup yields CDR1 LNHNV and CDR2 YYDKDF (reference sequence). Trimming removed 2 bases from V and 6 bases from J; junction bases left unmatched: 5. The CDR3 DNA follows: TGTGCCACCAGCAGACGACTAGCGGAACCCAATGAGCAGTTCTTC. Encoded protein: CATSRRLAEPNEQFF.

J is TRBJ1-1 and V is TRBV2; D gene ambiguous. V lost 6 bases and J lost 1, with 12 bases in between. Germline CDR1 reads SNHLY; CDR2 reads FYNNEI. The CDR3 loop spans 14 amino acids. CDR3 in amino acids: CASRGLNKNTEAFF. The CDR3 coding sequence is TGTGCCAGCAGAGGACTGAATAAGAACACTGAAGCTTTCTTT.

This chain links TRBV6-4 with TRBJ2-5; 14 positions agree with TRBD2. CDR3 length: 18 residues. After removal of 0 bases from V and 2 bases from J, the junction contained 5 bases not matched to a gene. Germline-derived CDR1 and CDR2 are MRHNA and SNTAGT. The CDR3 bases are TGTGCCAGCAGTGACTCGCGGACTAGCGGGGGGTATCAAGAGACCCAGTACTTC. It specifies CASSDSRTSGGYQETQYF.

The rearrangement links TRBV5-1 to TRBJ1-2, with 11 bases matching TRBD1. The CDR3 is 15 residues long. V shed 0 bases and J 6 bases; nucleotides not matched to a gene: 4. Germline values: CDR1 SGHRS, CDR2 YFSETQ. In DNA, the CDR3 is TGCGCCAGCAGCTTGGCCCCGGGACAGGGGGATGGCTACACCTTC. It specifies CASSLAPGQGDGYTF. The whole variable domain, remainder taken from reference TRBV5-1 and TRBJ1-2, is KAGVTQTPRYLIKTRGQQVTLSCSPISGHRSVSWYQQTPGQGLQFLFEYFSETQRNKGNFPGRFSGRQFSNSRSEMNVSTLELGDSALYLCASSLAPGQGDGYTFGSGTRLTVV.

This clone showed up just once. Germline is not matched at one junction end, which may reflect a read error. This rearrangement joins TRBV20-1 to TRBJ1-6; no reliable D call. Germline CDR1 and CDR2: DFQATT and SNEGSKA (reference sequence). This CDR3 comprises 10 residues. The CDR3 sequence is CSASAGTVYF. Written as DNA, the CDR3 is TGCAGTGCATCGGCGGGCACCGTCTACTTT.

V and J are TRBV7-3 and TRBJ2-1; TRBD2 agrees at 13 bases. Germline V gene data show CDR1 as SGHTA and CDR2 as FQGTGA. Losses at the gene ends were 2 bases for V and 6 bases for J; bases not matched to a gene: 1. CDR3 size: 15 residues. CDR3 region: CASSLGLAGVNEQFF. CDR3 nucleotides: TGTGCCAGCAGCTTAGGACTAGCGGGGGTCAATGAGCAGTTCTTC. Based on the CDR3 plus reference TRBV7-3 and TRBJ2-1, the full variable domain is GAGVSQTPSNKVTEKGKYVELRCDPISGHTALYWYRQSLGQGPEFLIYFQGTGAADDSGLPNDRFFAVRPEGSVSTLKIQRTERGDSAVYLCASSLGLAGVNEQFFGPGTRLTVL.

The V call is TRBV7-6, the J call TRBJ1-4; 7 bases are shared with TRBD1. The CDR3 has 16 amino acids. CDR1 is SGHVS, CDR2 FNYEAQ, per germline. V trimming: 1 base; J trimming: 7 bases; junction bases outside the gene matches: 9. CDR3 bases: TGTGCCAGCAGCTTAGGGACCGGGACAGTCGGTGAAAAACTGTTTTTT. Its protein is CASSLGTGTVGEKLFF.

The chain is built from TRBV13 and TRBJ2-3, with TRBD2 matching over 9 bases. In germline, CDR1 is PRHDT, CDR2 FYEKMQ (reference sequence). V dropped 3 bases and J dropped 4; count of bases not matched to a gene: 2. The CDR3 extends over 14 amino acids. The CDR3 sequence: CASSLAGGADTQYF. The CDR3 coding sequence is TGTGCCAGCAGCTTGGCGGGGGGGGCAGATACGCAGTATTTT.

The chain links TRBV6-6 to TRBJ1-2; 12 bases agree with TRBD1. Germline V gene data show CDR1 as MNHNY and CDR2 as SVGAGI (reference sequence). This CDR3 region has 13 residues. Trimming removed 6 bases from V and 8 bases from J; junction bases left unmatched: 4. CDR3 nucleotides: TGTGCCAGCAGCCCCGGGACAGGGGGCGGCTACACCTTC. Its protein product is CASSPGTGGGYTF.

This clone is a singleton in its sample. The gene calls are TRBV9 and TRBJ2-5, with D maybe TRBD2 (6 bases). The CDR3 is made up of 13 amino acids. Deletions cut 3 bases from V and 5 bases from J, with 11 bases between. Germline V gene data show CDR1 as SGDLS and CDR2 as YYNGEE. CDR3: CASSGGREETQYF. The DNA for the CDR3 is TGTGCCAGCAGCGGAGGACGGGAGGAGACCCAGTACTTC.